The 2 T cell receptor beta chains below come from one sample, sequenced in a study of blood T cell repertoires in COVID-19 (TCRdb year 2020). Library generation was performed with the immunoSEQ multiplex PCR assay. The clones in this table, taken by TCRdb from immuneACCESS, are in-frame only. Not every clone is retained; where verified, under half of the shortfall comes from an unresolved V gene, and the cause of the rest is unknown. Across this sample there are about 92,000 clones, with over 60% seen only once. About 8.1% of the sample is held by the ten biggest clonotypes. Material: peripheral blood. Receptors were obtained from a man between 50 and 59 years old who had recovered from COVID-19.

This chain uses TRBV23-1 with TRBJ1-5; D perhaps matches TRBD1 (5 bases). TRBV23-1 is reported as an ORF; its role is uncertain. V lost 0 bases and J 7 bases, leaving 13 bases between the germline ends. This CDR3 comprises 15 residues. The CDR3 loop is CASSQSMQGPQPQHF. In DNA form, the CDR3 reads TGCGCCAGCAGTCAATCGATGCAGGGTCCCCAGCCCCAGCATTTT.

The V and J genes are TRBV10-2 and TRBJ1-1; D unresolved. Germline V lookup: CDR1 WSHSY, CDR2 SAAADI. V lost 5 bases to trimming and J lost 2 bases, with 15 bases between them. The CDR3 is 15 amino acids. For the CDR3, the DNA is TGCGCCAGCAGTCGTGGCCAGAGGGCTAACACTGAAGCTTTCTTT. It yields the protein CASSRGQRANTEAFF.